Below, 2 T cell receptor beta chains from the same sample are listed, as sequenced in a study of T-cell memory formation after mild COVID-19. TCRdb analysed the 5' RACE reads with MiXCR anew, one entry per CDR3 protein. The table records a few hundred thousand distinct CDR3 sequences, roughly 18% of them present only once. The sample consisted of PBMCs or a T cell subset sorted from them (not recorded which). These receptors all come from a man younger than 35 who had mild COVID-19 (a few samples of this study predate the infection). Cell type and time point are not known.

This clonotype was seen at least ten times. This chain uses TRBV2 with TRBJ2-7, with 7 bases identical to TRBD1. The CDR3 is 15 residues long. Germline CDR1 SNHLY, CDR2 FYNNEI. The V and J ends lost 5 bases and 7 bases, in that order; junction bases with no gene match: 14. Here the CDR3 DNA reads TGTGCCAGCAGTCCACAGGGGAGATCCTACGGGGAGCAGTACTTC. Residues: CASSPQGRSYGEQYF. The full variable domain, completed using reference TRBV2 and TRBJ2-7, is EPEVTQTPSHQVTQMGQEVILRCVPISNHLYFYWYRQILGQKVEFLVSFYNNEISEKSEIFDDQFSVERPDGSNFTLKIRSTKLEDSAMYFCASSPQGRSYGEQYFGPGTRLTVT.

This sequence joins TRBV5-1 and TRBJ2-2; D not resolved. CDR3 length equals 15 residues. Germline V gene lookup returns CDR1 SGHRS and CDR2 YFSETQ. V lost 5 bases to trimming and J lost 1 base, with 12 bases between them. CDR3 sequence reads: CASSPQTVNTGELFF. For the CDR3, the DNA is TGCGCCAGCAGTCCCCAGACGGTGAACACCGGGGAGCTGTTTTTT.